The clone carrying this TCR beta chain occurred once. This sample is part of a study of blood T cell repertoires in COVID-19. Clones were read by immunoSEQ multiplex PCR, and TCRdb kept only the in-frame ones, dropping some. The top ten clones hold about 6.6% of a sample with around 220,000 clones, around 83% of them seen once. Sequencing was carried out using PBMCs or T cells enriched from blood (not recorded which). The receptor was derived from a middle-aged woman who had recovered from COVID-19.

This CDR3 is CASEPRGVYGYTF. The CDR3 nucleotides read TGTGCCAGCGAGCCCAGGGGTGTATATGGCTACACCTTC. The chain has TRBV2 and TRBJ1-2; the D gene is possibly TRBD1 (6 bases). CDR1 and CDR2 (germline): SNHLY, FYNNEI. The ends were cut back, 8 bases at V and 5 bases at J, with 15 bases in the middle. CDR3 size: 13 residues.